A selection of T cell receptor beta chains follows, all from one sample in a study of blood T cell repertoires in COVID-19. Profiling relied on immunoSEQ multiplex PCR, and the TCRdb table lists in-frame clones only, not all of them. Among fewer than 300,000 clones, approximately 84% were seen once, and the ten largest hold almost 1.5%. The sequenced sample was peripheral blood. Every receptor here comes from a human donor with COVID-19, enrolled during active disease. The donor label of this sample is uncertain. Each CDR3 is given with its conserved first and last residue. Each record gives: clone size, J gene, V gene, D gene, CDR3 protein, CDR3 DNA. A D gene is named only where the DNA matches it firmly. Size is stated for part of the rows, as once, few or many counts, or as a class when the clone is expanded.

clone size: .; J gene: TRBJ1-1; V gene: TRBV5-5; D gene: .; CDR3 protein: CASSFDTNTEAFF; CDR3 DNA: TGTGCCAGCAGCTTTGACACGAACACTGAAGCTTTCTTT
clone size: .; J gene: TRBJ1-2; V gene: TRBV3-1/TRBV3-2; D gene: .; CDR3 protein: CASSQDVRVGYGYTF; CDR3 DNA: TGTGCCAGCAGCCAAGATGTGAGGGTAGGCTATGGCTACACCTTC
clone size: once; J gene: TRBJ2-1; V gene: TRBV7-2; D gene: TRBD2; CDR3 protein: CASSPSGSSYNEQFF; CDR3 DNA: TGTGCCAGCAGCCCTAGCGGGAGCTCCTACAATGAGCAGTTCTTC
clone size: once; J gene: TRBJ1-4; V gene: TRBV28; D gene: .; CDR3 protein: CASLLDGGSEKLFF; CDR3 DNA: TGTGCCAGCCTCCTCGACGGGGGTTCAGAAAAACTGTTTTTT
clone size: .; J gene: TRBJ2-1; V gene: TRBV5-6; D gene: TRBD2; CDR3 protein: CASKPGLAFNEQFF; CDR3 DNA: TGTGCCAGCAAACCGGGACTAGCTTTCAATGAGCAGTTCTTC
clone size: .; J gene: TRBJ2-5; V gene: TRBV28; D gene: TRBD2; CDR3 protein: CASSPGTSGYQETQYF; CDR3 DNA: TGTGCCAGCAGTCCCGGGACTAGCGGGTACCAAGAGACCCAGTACTTC
clone size: .; J gene: TRBJ1-2; V gene: TRBV7-9; D gene: TRBD1; CDR3 protein: CASSLVGDRENYGYTF; CDR3 DNA: TGTGCCAGCAGCTTAGTAGGGGACAGAGAAAACTATGGCTACACCTTC
clone size: few; J gene: TRBJ2-2; V gene: TRBV7-2; D gene: TRBD1; CDR3 protein: CASSPGQGAGELFF; CDR3 DNA: TGTGCCAGCAGCCCCGGACAGGGGGCCGGGGAGCTGTTTTTT
clone size: .; J gene: TRBJ2-3; V gene: TRBV7-2; D gene: .; CDR3 protein: CASTLGLAAATDTQYF; CDR3 DNA: TGTGCCAGTACGCTGGGGTTAGCGGCCGCCACAGATACGCAGTATTTT
clone size: .; J gene: TRBJ1-3; V gene: TRBV18; D gene: .; CDR3 protein: CASSPNRASSGNTIYF; CDR3 DNA: TGTGCCAGCTCACCGAACAGGGCCTCCTCTGGAAACACCATATATTTT
clone size: .; J gene: TRBJ1-1; V gene: TRBV11-2; D gene: .; CDR3 protein: CASSLGLQVINTEAFF; CDR3 DNA: TGTGCCAGCAGCTTAGGGCTACAGGTGATCAACACTGAAGCTTTCTTT
clone size: few; J gene: TRBJ2-1; V gene: TRBV5-4; D gene: TRBD1; CDR3 protein: CASSAQGAQGNEQFF; CDR3 DNA: TGTGCCAGCAGCGCGCAGGGGGCGCAGGGCAATGAGCAGTTCTTC
clone size: .; J gene: TRBJ1-1; V gene: TRBV5-6; D gene: .; CDR3 protein: CASSLPRADTEAFF; CDR3 DNA: TGTGCCAGCAGCTTGCCCAGGGCTGACACTGAAGCTTTCTTT
clone size: .; J gene: TRBJ1-3; V gene: TRBV28; D gene: TRBD1; CDR3 protein: CASSLDRVQGNTIYF; CDR3 DNA: TGTGCCAGCAGTTTAGACAGGGTTCAAGGAAACACCATATATTTT
clone size: .; J gene: TRBJ2-7; V gene: TRBV20-1; D gene: TRBD2; CDR3 protein: CSASSVSSGISYEQYF; CDR3 DNA: TGCAGTGCTAGTTCAGTGTCTAGCGGGATCTCCTACGAGCAGTACTTC
clone size: many; J gene: TRBJ2-2; V gene: TRBV6-4; D gene: TRBD1; CDR3 protein: CASSEAGQGDLGELFF; CDR3 DNA: TGTGCCAGCAGTGAAGCGGGACAGGGGGACCTCGGGGAGCTGTTTTTT
clone size: .; J gene: TRBJ1-5; V gene: TRBV30; D gene: .; CDR3 protein: CAWSPRGDQPQHF; CDR3 DNA: TGTGCCTGGAGTCCCAGGGGAGACCAGCCCCAGCATTTT
clone size: once; J gene: TRBJ1-5; V gene: TRBV2; D gene: .; CDR3 protein: CASSENSYSNQPQHF; CDR3 DNA: TGTGCCAGCAGTGAAAACAGTTATAGCAATCAGCCCCAGCATTTT
clone size: .; J gene: TRBJ1-2; V gene: TRBV10-3; D gene: TRBD1; CDR3 protein: CAISEKDRPANYGYTF; CDR3 DNA: TGTGCCATCAGTGAGAAGGACAGGCCCGCTAACTATGGCTACACCTTC
clone size: .; J gene: TRBJ1-1; V gene: TRBV5-1; D gene: .; CDR3 protein: CASSPLGVDTEAFF; CDR3 DNA: TGCGCCAGCAGCCCCCTCGGGGTAGACACTGAAGCTTTCTTT
clone size: .; J gene: TRBJ2-4; V gene: TRBV11-2; D gene: .; CDR3 protein: CASSLTIDPPRARPNIQYF; CDR3 DNA: TGTGCCAGCAGCTTGACTATAGACCCACCACGAGCCCGACCAAACATTCAGTACTTC
clone size: once; J gene: TRBJ2-2; V gene: TRBV19; D gene: TRBD1; CDR3 protein: CASTRRGQLANTGELFF; CDR3 DNA: TGTGCCAGTACCCGTAGGGGACAGCTCGCGAACACCGGGGAGCTGTTTTTT
clone size: .; J gene: TRBJ1-5; V gene: TRBV20-1; D gene: .; CDR3 protein: CSASVQPQHF; CDR3 DNA: TGCAGTGCTAGCGTACAGCCCCAGCATTTT
clone size: .; J gene: TRBJ2-5; V gene: TRBV6-5; D gene: .; CDR3 protein: CASSYDSIQETQYF; CDR3 DNA: TGTGCCAGCAGTTACGACAGTATCCAAGAGACCCAGTACTTC
clone size: many; J gene: TRBJ1-2; V gene: TRBV5-6; D gene: .; CDR3 protein: CASSFTPTQPYGYTF; CDR3 DNA: TGTGCCAGCAGCTTTACCCCGACACAACCCTATGGCTACACCTTC
clone size: few; J gene: TRBJ2-7; V gene: TRBV30; D gene: TRBD2; CDR3 protein: CAWSVKREVHEQYF; CDR3 DNA: TGTGCCTGGAGTGTTAAGCGGGAGGTCCACGAGCAGTACTTC
clone size: .; J gene: TRBJ2-7; V gene: TRBV4-2; D gene: TRBD2; CDR3 protein: CASSQDGASGSREQYF; CDR3 DNA: TGTGCCAGCAGCCAGGACGGGGCTAGCGGGAGTCGGGAGCAGTACTTC
clone size: .; J gene: TRBJ1-3; V gene: TRBV6-5; D gene: .; CDR3 protein: CASSYSSFSSGNTIYF; CDR3 DNA: TGTGCCAGCAGTTACTCGAGTTTTAGCTCTGGAAACACCATATATTTT
clone size: .; J gene: TRBJ2-5; V gene: TRBV7-8; D gene: .; CDR3 protein: CASSPFVTGVETQYF; CDR3 DNA: TGTGCCAGCAGCCCCTTCGTAACGGGAGTGGAGACCCAGTACTTC
clone size: few; J gene: TRBJ2-1; V gene: TRBV11-2; D gene: .; CDR3 protein: CASSFTGGQLFNEQFF; CDR3 DNA: TGTGCCAGCAGCTTTACCGGGGGACAGTTGTTCAATGAGCAGTTCTTC
clone size: many; J gene: TRBJ2-3; V gene: TRBV9; D gene: TRBD2; CDR3 protein: CASSVGPAGDTQYF; CDR3 DNA: TGTGCCAGCAGCGTAGGGCCAGCGGGAGACACGCAGTATTTT
clone size: .; J gene: TRBJ1-3; V gene: TRBV28; D gene: TRBD1; CDR3 protein: CASSSTLDRISGNTIYF; CDR3 DNA: TGTGCCAGCAGTTCCACTCTGGACAGGATATCTGGAAACACCATATATTTT
clone size: .; J gene: TRBJ2-5; V gene: TRBV9; D gene: TRBD2; CDR3 protein: CASSVGASGRPRETQYF; CDR3 DNA: TGTGCCAGCAGCGTAGGGGCTAGCGGGAGGCCCCGGGAGACCCAGTACTTC
clone size: .; J gene: TRBJ2-3; V gene: TRBV7-2; D gene: .; CDR3 protein: CASSARDTQYF; CDR3 DNA: TGTGCCAGCAGCGCTAGAGATACGCAGTATTTT
clone size: .; J gene: TRBJ2-1; V gene: TRBV28; D gene: TRBD2; CDR3 protein: CASSLQGLAGGDEQFF; CDR3 DNA: TGTGCCAGCAGTTTGCAGGGCCTAGCGGGAGGCGATGAGCAGTTCTTC
clone size: .; J gene: TRBJ2-7; V gene: TRBV6-6; D gene: TRBD1; CDR3 protein: CASSYPGQGSYEQYF; CDR3 DNA: TGTGCCAGCAGTTATCCGGGACAGGGCTCCTACGAGCAGTACTTC
clone size: once; J gene: TRBJ1-2; V gene: TRBV25-1; D gene: TRBD1; CDR3 protein: CASSEYGDSNYGYTF; CDR3 DNA: TGTGCCAGCAGTGAATATGGGGACAGCAACTATGGCTACACCTTC
clone size: .; J gene: TRBJ1-5; V gene: TRBV19; D gene: TRBD1; CDR3 protein: CAGGGSGTGGNQPQHF; CDR3 DNA: TGTGCCGGGGGGGGATCCGGGACAGGGGGCAATCAGCCCCAGCATTTT
clone size: .; J gene: TRBJ1-5; V gene: TRBV5-5; D gene: .; CDR3 protein: CASSPRDIGQPQHF; CDR3 DNA: TGTGCCAGCAGCCCGAGGGACATTGGGCAGCCCCAGCATTTT
clone size: once; J gene: TRBJ2-4; V gene: TRBV30; D gene: .; CDR3 protein: CASQPLSVSGIQYF; CDR3 DNA: TGTGCCTCCCAGCCGCTGAGTGTCTCGGGCATTCAGTACTTC